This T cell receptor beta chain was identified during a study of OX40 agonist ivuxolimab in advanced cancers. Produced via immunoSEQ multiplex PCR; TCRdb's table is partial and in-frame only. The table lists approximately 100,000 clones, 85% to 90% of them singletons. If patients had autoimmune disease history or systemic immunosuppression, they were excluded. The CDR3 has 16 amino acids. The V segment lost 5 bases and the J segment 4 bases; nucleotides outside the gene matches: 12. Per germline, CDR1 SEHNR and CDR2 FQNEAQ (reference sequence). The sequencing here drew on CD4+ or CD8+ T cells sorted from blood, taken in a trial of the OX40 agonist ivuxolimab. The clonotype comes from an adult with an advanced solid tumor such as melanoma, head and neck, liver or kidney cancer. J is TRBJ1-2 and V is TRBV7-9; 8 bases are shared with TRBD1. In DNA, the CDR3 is TGTGCCAGCAGCGCCACCAGGGACAGGCAGTTCTATGGCTACACCTTC. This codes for CASSATRDRQFYGYTF.